This TCR beta chain was sequenced during a study of long-term antiretroviral therapy in people with HIV. Runs used v3.0 of the immunoSEQ assay and were done at survey level. Here immunoSEQ multiplex PCR was the method, and the copy in TCRdb shows in-frame clones only, minus some. Of more than 25,000 clones listed, about 94% were seen once; the top ten hold about 6%. Germline-derived CDR1 and CDR2 are GTSNPN and SVGIG (reference sequence). The CDR3 sequence is 17 residues long. V trimming: 0 bases; J trimming: 2 bases; junction bases outside the gene matches: 10. Sequences were derived from unsorted PBMCs, sampled almost 6.6 years after starting antiretroviral therapy. This TCR came from a middle-aged woman with HIV. The chain employs TRBV30 and TRBJ2-7, with 10 nucleotides matching TRBD2. CDR3 bases: TGTGCCTGGAGTGTGGATAGCGGGGGGCTTCGGGCCTACGAGCAGTACTTC. The encoded protein is CAWSVDSGGLRAYEQYF.